The sequence of this T cell receptor (beta chain) was determined in a study of T cells after yellow fever vaccination. CDR1 is LNHDA and CDR2 is SQIVND in the germline V gene (reference sequence). Trimming pared 5 bases from V and 4 bases from J, leaving 20 bases between. The CDR3 sequence is 16 residues long. This clonotype was picked up a small number of times. Its antigen is not identified. Study results and limitations: Just a small share of clonotypes turned up in the CD4 compartment as well as the CD8 compartment.

MiXCR, run by TCRdb on the 5' RACE reads, gives a single entry per CDR3 protein. The sample lists 620,000 or so distinct CDR3 sequences, 9% to 15% occurring once. The TCR sequence derives from a man younger than 40 who received the YFV17D yellow fever vaccine. This specimen was PBMCs, taken on the day of the yellow fever booster vaccination. V usage is TRBV19 and J usage is TRBJ1-2; D gene unclear. CDR3 nucleotide sequence: TGTGCCAGTAGTTTGCGACAAGCCGGCTGGGCCTATGGCTACACCTTC. Translating it yields CASSLRQAGWAYGYTF.